In its sample, the clone carrying this T cell receptor beta chain was seen a few times. The record originates from a study of blood T cell repertoires in COVID-19. Study-wide context: Sources were T cells, B-cell-depleted T cells, or PBMCs; the material itself was cDNA or gDNA.

The CDR3 sequence is 12 residues long. Trimming stripped 6 bases from V and 3 bases from J, with 8 bases between. CDR1 is MNHNY and CDR2 is SVGAGI in the germline V gene (reference sequence). Produced via immunoSEQ multiplex PCR; TCRdb's table is partial and in-frame only. Of approximately 50,000 clones listed, roughly 78% were seen once; the top ten hold under 30%. Sequencing was performed on peripheral blood. The V gene is TRBV6-6, the J gene TRBJ1-1; D remains unclear. This clonotype originated in a man aged 70-80 years with acute or convalescent COVID-19. The CDR3 coding sequence is TGTGCCAGCAGGGAGTTAGACACTGAAGCTTTCTTT. Its protein product is CASRELDTEAFF.